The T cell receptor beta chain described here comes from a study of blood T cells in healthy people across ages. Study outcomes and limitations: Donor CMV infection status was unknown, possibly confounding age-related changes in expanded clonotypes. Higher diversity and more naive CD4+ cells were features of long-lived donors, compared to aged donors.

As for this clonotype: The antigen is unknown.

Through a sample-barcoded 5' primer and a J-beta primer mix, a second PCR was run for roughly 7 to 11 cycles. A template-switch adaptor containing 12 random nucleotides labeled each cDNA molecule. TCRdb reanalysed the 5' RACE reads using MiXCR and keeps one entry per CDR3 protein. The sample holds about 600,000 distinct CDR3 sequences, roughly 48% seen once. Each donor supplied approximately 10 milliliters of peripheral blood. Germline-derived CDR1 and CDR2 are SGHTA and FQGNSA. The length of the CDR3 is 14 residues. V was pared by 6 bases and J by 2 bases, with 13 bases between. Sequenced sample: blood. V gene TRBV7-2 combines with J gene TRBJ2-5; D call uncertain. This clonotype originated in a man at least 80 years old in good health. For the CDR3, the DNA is TGTGCCAGCAGTCCTAATGGGCAGCAAGAGACCCAGTACTTC. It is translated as CASSPNGQQETQYF.